Below are 21 T cell receptor beta chains sequenced from a single sample in a study of control samples from healthy donors and cancer patients. Only in-frame clones appear in the TCRdb table, and some are missing; sequencing was by immunoSEQ multiplex PCR. The table lists 130,000 to 150,000 clones, roughly 94% of them singletons. Source material: PBMCs. Receptors were obtained from a man aged 60 to 75 with colorectal cancer.

In this sample, this clone turned up once. The V call is TRBV6-1, the J call TRBJ1-6; unclear D gene. The germline CDR1 and CDR2 sequences are MNHNS and SASEGT. The CDR3 is 16 amino acids. V lost 2 bases and J 6 bases, leaving 14 bases between the germline ends. The CDR3 nucleotides read TGTGCCAGCAGTGAATCGAGGGCCCAAGTTAATTCACCCCTCCACTTT. As protein: CASSESRAQVNSPLHF.

The rearrangement joins TRBV28 to TRBJ1-1; D uncertain. The CDR3 consists of 13 residues. Per germline, CDR1 MDHEN and CDR2 SYDVKM. The V gene lost 6 bases and the J gene lost 1 base, with 9 bases spanning the gap. CDR3 nucleotides: TGTGCCAGCAGAACCCAGCAGAACACTGAAGCTTTCTTT. This encodes CASRTQQNTEAFF.

The V and J genes are TRBV7-2 and TRBJ2-3, with 13 positions matching TRBD2. V lost 7 bases, J lost 0 bases, and 1 base stayed unmatched. There are 15 residues in the CDR3. Germline loops: CDR1 SGHTA, CDR2 FQGNSA. Written as DNA, the CDR3 is TGTGCCAGCACGGGACTAGCGGGGAGCACAGATACGCAGTATTTT. Its translation: CASTGLAGSTDTQYF.

The V and J genes are TRBV19 and TRBJ1-1, with D perhaps TRBD1 (6 bases). The CDR3 contains 15 residues. Germline assignment: CDR1 LNHDA and CDR2 SQIVND (reference sequence). V was pared by 3 bases and J by 11 bases, with 22 bases between. The CDR3: CASSILIGGAQEAFF. CDR3 sequence (DNA): TGTGCCAGTAGTATTTTAATAGGGGGGGCACAGGAGGCTTTCTTT.

The chain employs TRBV6-4 and TRBJ2-3; D gene unclear. The V and J ends lost 5 bases and 5 bases respectively, with 11 bases between them. There are 13 residues in the CDR3. CDR1 is MRHNA, CDR2 SNTAGT, per germline. The CDR3: CASSRTGVDTQYF. The DNA of the CDR3 is TGTGCCAGCAGTCGAACTGGGGTAGATACGCAGTATTTT.

The chain combines TRBV7-9 with TRBJ2-7, with TRBD2 identical over 13 bases. The germline gives CDR1 SEHNR, CDR2 FQNEAQ (reference sequence). The CDR3 is 15 residues long. V trimming: 0 bases; J trimming: 6 bases; junction bases outside the gene matches: 2. CDR3 in amino acids: CASSLATSGGTEQYF. DNA of the CDR3: TGTGCCAGCAGCTTAGCGACTAGCGGGGGGACCGAGCAGTACTTC.

The chain joins TRBV5-1 to TRBJ1-2; D remains ambiguous. Germline loops: CDR1 SGHRS, CDR2 YFSETQ. The V and J ends lost 0 bases and 8 bases respectively, with 14 bases between them. There are 14 residues in the CDR3. In nucleotides, the CDR3 is TGCGCCAGCAGCTTGGAGGCTGGGATGGGAGGCTACACCTTC. Encoded protein: CASSLEAGMGGYTF.

The rearrangement joins TRBV11-2 to TRBJ2-7; D is ambiguous. The CDR3 contains 14 residues. V shed 5 bases and J shed 6 bases, with 17 bases lying between them. Germline V lookup: CDR1 SGHAT, CDR2 FQNNGV. For the CDR3, the DNA is TGTGCCAGCAGCCCGCCTGGCAGCCTCCGCGAGCAGTACTTC. Translated: CASSPPGSLREQYF.

The rearrangement links TRBV19 to TRBJ1-1; 11 bases are a match to TRBD1. The germline V gene has CDR1 LNHDA and CDR2 SQIVND (reference sequence). The CDR3 loop spans 13 amino acids. V was clipped by 4 bases and J by 11 bases; unmatched bases: 6. Written as DNA, the CDR3 is TGTGCCAGTAGTAGCGGGACAGGGGGAACGGCTTTCTTT. This sequence encodes CASSSGTGGTAFF. Complete variable domain (other parts from reference TRBV19 and TRBJ1-1): DGGITQSPKYLFRKEGQNVTLSCEQNLNHDAMYWYRQDPGQGLRLIYYSQIVNDFQKGDIAEGYSVSREKKESFPLTVTSAQKNPTAFYLCASSSGTGGTAFFGQGTRLTVV.

The rearrangement links TRBV7-2 to TRBJ1-1; the D is unclear. Trimming cost V 3 bases and J 4 bases, with 9 bases left between them. The CDR3 has 13 residues. Germline V gene sequence: CDR1 SGHTA, CDR2 FQGNSA. The CDR3 sequence: CASSFGGFTEAFF. As DNA, the CDR3 is TGTGCCAGCAGCTTTGGTGGTTTCACTGAAGCTTTCTTT.

This chain connects TRBV18 to TRBJ1-3; D may be TRBD1 (5 bases). The CDR3 has 15 amino acids. Trimming shortened V by 0 bases and J by 1 base, and 7 bases separated the two germline ends. Germline values: CDR1 KGHSH, CDR2 LQKENI. The CDR3 DNA is TGTGCCAGCTCACCACCCACAGGTTCTGGAAACACCATATATTTT. It codes for CASSPPTGSGNTIYF.

The chain combines TRBV7-9 with TRBJ2-7, with 9 positions matching TRBD1. After removal of 3 bases from V and 5 bases from J, the junction contained 8 bases not matched to a gene. The germline gives CDR1 SEHNR, CDR2 FQNEAQ (reference sequence). The CDR3 is made up of 15 amino acids. This CDR3 reads CASSLGQGGRNEQYF. The CDR3 DNA reads TGTGCCAGCAGCTTGGGACAGGGAGGAAGAAACGAGCAGTACTTC.

The chain uses TRBV3-1 (or the pseudogene TRBV3-2) and TRBJ1-4, with D tentatively TRBD1 (5 bases). This CDR3 spans 13 amino acids. Germline lookup yields CDR1 LGHDT and CDR2 YNNKEL (reference sequence). The V and J ends lost 3 bases and 7 bases respectively, with 9 bases between them. CDR3 in DNA: TGTGCCAGCAGCCAGGGGGGACGTGAAAAACTGTTTTTT. Protein product: CASSQGGREKLFF.

The genes are TRBV11-2 and TRBJ1-6, with no clear D. V dropped 6 bases and J dropped 0 bases, with 6 bases sitting between them. The CDR3 spans 14 residues. CDR1 is SGHAT and CDR2 is FQNNGV in the germline V gene. DNA of the CDR3: TGTGCCAGCAGTTTCAGCTCCTATAATTCACCCCTCCACTTT. Its translation is CASSFSSYNSPLHF.

This clone appeared once. J is TRBJ2-1 and V is TRBV30; D gene uncertain. The CDR3 is made up of 11 amino acids. CDR1 is GTSNPN, CDR2 SVGIG, per germline (reference sequence). The V gene lost 3 bases and the J gene lost 4 bases, with 4 bases spanning the gap. In nucleotides, the CDR3 is TGTGCCTGGAGGGGTTACAATGAGCAGTTCTTC. Translated: CAWRGYNEQFF. Complete variable domain (other parts from reference TRBV30 and TRBJ2-1): SQTIHQWPATLVQPVGSPLSLECTVEGTSNPNLYWYRQAAGRGLQLLFYSVGIGQISSEVPQNLSASRPQDRQFILSSKKLLLSDSGFYLCAWRGYNEQFFGPGTRLTVL.

The chain uses TRBV2 and TRBJ1-3, with D tentatively TRBD1 (6 bases). This CDR3 contains 14 residues. V dropped 6 bases and J dropped 4 bases, with 13 bases sitting between them. Germline V gives CDR1 SNHLY, CDR2 FYNNEI. The CDR3 protein is CASSQQGFGNTIYF. CDR3 DNA sequence: TGTGCCAGCAGCCAACAGGGATTCGGAAACACCATATATTTT.

The V call is TRBV10-1, the J call TRBJ2-5; D remains unclear. Trimming left V 0 bases short and J 5 bases short, with 10 bases between. This CDR3 contains 14 residues. Germline CDR1 WNHNN, CDR2 SYGVQD (reference sequence). The CDR3 protein is CASSESPTLETQYF. The CDR3 DNA is TGCGCCAGCAGTGAGTCACCCACCTTGGAGACCCAGTACTTC.

The chain joins TRBV6-5 to TRBJ1-5; D ambiguous. The germline CDR1 and CDR2 sequences are MNHEY and SVGAGI. The V end lost 6 bases, the J end lost 6 bases, and 15 bases lay between the germline ends. The CDR3 totals 14 residues. In DNA form, the CDR3 reads TGTGCCAGCAGCCGCTTCCGCTCTGGTCAGCCCCAGCATTTT. Amino acids: CASSRFRSGQPQHF.

The chain uses TRBV7-8 and TRBJ1-6; no definite D call. CDR1 is SGHVS and CDR2 is FQNEAQ in the germline V gene. Trimming pared 2 bases from V and 6 bases from J, leaving 11 bases between. This CDR3 has 15 amino acids. CDR3 nucleotides: TGTGCCAGCAGCTTAATTCCTCCAGCTAATTCACCCCTCCACTTT. Residues: CASSLIPPANSPLHF.

This rearrangement joins TRBV6-5 to TRBJ2-7; the D gene is possibly TRBD1 (5 bases). CDR1 and CDR2 from the germline V gene are MNHEY and SVGAGI. Trimming shortened V by 5 bases and J by 3 bases, and 11 bases separated the two germline ends. The CDR3 runs to 13 residues. Written as DNA, the CDR3 is TGTGCCAGCAGTCCGCGACAGTTCTACGAGCAGTACTTC. Translated: CASSPRQFYEQYF.

CDR3 sequence: CASSQNRGEGGELFF. The CDR3 DNA reads as TGTGCCAGCAGCCAGAACAGGGGGGAAGGCGGGGAGCTGTTTTTT. The chain carries TRBV14 and TRBJ2-2, with 8 bases matching TRBD1. This CDR3 region has 15 residues. The V and J ends lost 3 bases and 7 bases, in that order; junction bases with no gene match: 7. Germline CDR1 is SGHDN and CDR2 is FVKESK.